This T cell receptor (beta chain) came from a study of T cells in narcolepsy. Some clones are missing from TCRdb's copy, which holds only in-frame ones; the method was immunoSEQ multiplex PCR. In the table there are over 10,000 clones, 85% to 90% of which are singletons. Study-wide results and caveats: Reportedly, autoreactive clonotypes were serially detected in patients' blood but not controls'. In some patient and control memory CD4+ samples, autoreactive clones were absent.

A note on this clone: Its antigen remains unidentified.

Sequencing input: CD45RA- memory CD4+ T cells from PBMCs. The sequence was obtained from a human donor with narcolepsy.

CDR3 region: CASSEARTLYGYTF. In nucleotides, the CDR3 is TGTGCCAGCAGTGAAGCGCGCACCCTCTATGGCTACACCTTC. This chain uses TRBV2 with TRBJ1-2; D gene ambiguous. In germline, CDR1 is SNHLY, CDR2 FYNNEI. The CDR3 is 14 amino acids. Trimming took 0 bases from V and 4 from J, leaving 9 bases between them.